Only one count was recorded for the clone carrying this T cell receptor beta chain. Generated by immunoSEQ multiplex PCR, the TCRdb table keeps only in-frame clones and is missing some. The sample comprises approximately 20,000 clones, just over 90% of which are singletons, and about 4% rests with the top ten. This sample is part of a study of blood T cell repertoires in COVID-19. Study in general: Whether acute or convalescent, the COVID-19 samples came from the United States, Italy and Spain.

J gave up 0 bases and V 9 bases, and 8 bases lay outside the gene matches. CDR3 length: 15 residues. CDR1 MDHEN and CDR2 SYDVKM come from the germline V gene. This sequence originates from a woman aged 50 to 60 with active COVID-19. The rearrangement uses TRBV28 and TRBJ2-7; 10 bases are shared with TRBD2. Source material: peripheral blood. CDR3 DNA: TGTGCCAGTGCCCAGACTAGCGGGCCCTCCTACGAGCAGTACTTC. The encoded protein is CASAQTSGPSYEQYF.